Shown below are 3 T cell receptor beta chains from a single sample sequenced in a study of OX40 agonist ivuxolimab in advanced cancers. TCRdb's table, derived via immunoSEQ multiplex PCR, lists solely in-frame clones and lacks some. Of under 100,000 clones in the sample, roughly 90% were seen once. The sequencing used CD4+ or CD8+ T cells sorted from blood, collected in a trial of the OX40 agonist ivuxolimab. The receptors stem from an adult with an advanced solid tumor such as melanoma, head and neck, liver or kidney cancer.

The CDR3 nucleotides are TGTGCCAGCAGCTTGTTCGGTTCCTACAATGAGCAGTTCTTC. Amino acid sequence: CASSLFGSYNEQFF. V gene TRBV5-4 combines with J gene TRBJ2-1; D gene unclear. This CDR3 is built from 14 residues. The V end was cut by 1 base, the J end by 1 base, with 6 bases between. Germline assignment: CDR1 SGHNT and CDR2 YYREEE (reference sequence).

V gene TRBV6-5 combines with J gene TRBJ2-2; D is unclear. The germline V gene encodes CDR1 MNHEY and CDR2 SVGAGI. The V end was cut by 8 bases, the J end by 1 base, with 5 bases between. This CDR3 has 12 amino acids. CDR3 nucleotides: TGTGCCAGCTCTTTGAACACCGGGGAGCTGTTTTTT. It translates to CASSLNTGELFF.

The chain employs TRBV11-2 and TRBJ1-1; D call uncertain. In germline, CDR1 is SGHAT, CDR2 FQNNGV. The CDR3 contains 13 residues. Trimming shortened V by 3 bases and J by 2 bases, and 7 bases separated the two germline ends. The CDR3 DNA sequence: TGTGCCAGCAGCTTTAAAATTAACACTGAAGCTTTCTTT. This sequence encodes CASSFKINTEAFF.